This T cell receptor (beta chain) stems from a study of blood T cell repertoires in COVID-19. Study-wide background: The origin of the acute and convalescent COVID-19 samples was the United States, Italy and Spain. Sources were T cells, B-cell-depleted T cells, or PBMCs; the material itself was cDNA or gDNA.

V shed 5 bases and J 5 bases; nucleotides not matched to a gene: 8. From germline, CDR1 is SGHDN and CDR2 FVKESK. The CDR3 loop spans 14 amino acids. TCRdb keeps only in-frame clones here, not all; method: immunoSEQ multiplex PCR. Of 120,000 to 150,000 clones detected, 84% appear once; the ten largest clones hold under 2%. Across under 25 US areas, participants ranged in age from roughly 18 to 89 years. Each participant's cohort was designated according to participant-reported clinical history. The genes are TRBV14 and TRBJ2-7; 8 nucleotides agree with TRBD1. The sample was PBMCs or T cells enriched from blood (not recorded which). This receptor was taken from a woman aged 18-29 years who had been exposed to COVID-19. DNA of the CDR3: TGTGCCAGCAGCTGGACAGGGCGAGCAAACGAGCAGTACTTC. Its protein is CASSWTGRANEQYF.